The T cell receptor (beta chain) under discussion was sequenced for a study of blood T cell repertoires in COVID-19. Whole-study context: Samples taken during acute and convalescent COVID-19 were collected in the United States, Italy and Spain. Sources were T cells, B-cell-depleted T cells, or PBMCs; the material itself was cDNA or gDNA.

During active infection, Seattle patients enrolled and were then monitored through disease. Per the germline V gene, CDR1 is MDHEN and CDR2 is SYDVKM. V was shortened by 5 bases and J by 7 bases, with 18 bases between the two germline ends. The CDR3 runs 14 residues. The repertoire was sequenced with immunoSEQ multiplex PCR; TCRdb's copy has only in-frame clones and lacks some. The sample holds over 200,000 clones, about 91% seen once. What was sequenced was peripheral blood. The chain links TRBV28 to TRBJ2-7, with D tentatively TRBD2 (6 bases). The receptor's source is a person in their late teens or twenties with COVID-19, enrolled during active disease. The CDR3 DNA is TGTGCCAGCAGTCTCTCCTCGGGAGTTGGTGAGCAGTACTTC. Translating gives CASSLSSGVGEQYF.